This T cell receptor beta chain was obtained from a study of blood T cell repertoires in COVID-19. Study-level information: There were acute and convalescent COVID-19 samples, and they came from the United States, Italy and Spain. In each case, the material was cDNA or gDNA derived from T cells, B-cell-depleted T cells, or PBMCs.

V lost 5 bases, J lost 3 bases, and 3 bases stayed unmatched. The length of the CDR3 is 15 residues. From germline, CDR1 is SGHAT and CDR2 FQDESV (reference sequence). Per the original data handling: Researchers report that nucleated cell counts were estimated from reference gene primer amplification. The repertoire was sequenced with immunoSEQ multiplex PCR; TCRdb's copy has only in-frame clones and lacks some. V, J and clone size derive from that table, while D and trimming were established from the DNA sequence. Of approximately 90,000 clones listed, about 86% are singletons. The V call is TRBV11-1, the J call TRBJ2-6; 8 nucleotides match TRBD1. The specimen was peripheral blood. The sequence derives from a man at least 80 years old with active or convalescent COVID-19. Here the CDR3 DNA reads TGTGCCAGCAGCATCAGGGGGCTTGGGGCCAACGTCCTGACTTTC. It yields the protein CASSIRGLGANVLTF.